The rows below give T cell receptor beta chains drawn from one sample of a study of blood T cell repertoires in COVID-19. Sequencing was performed with immunoSEQ multiplex PCR; in TCRdb, only in-frame clones are kept and a portion is missing. This sample carries over 600,000 clones, 70% to 90% of them seen once, and the ten largest clones take roughly 0.25%. The sample taken for sequencing was peripheral blood. Receptors originate from a woman aged 18-29 years with acute or convalescent COVID-19. CDR3s include the opening cysteine and the closing phenylalanine or tryptophan. The D gene is left open where the match is weak. Clone size, where shown, is once, few, many, or a class for clones that have expanded.

d_call	v_call	j_call	clone_size	cdr3_nt	cdr3_aa
.	TRBV30	TRBJ1-2	.	TGTGCCTGGAGTGTCCCCCATTCCGGAGCTAACTATGGCTACACCTTC	CAWSVPHSGANYGYTF
.	TRBV6-5	TRBJ1-4	.	TGTGCCAGCAGTTACGGCCCAGGCGCAACTAATGAAAAACTGTTTTTT	CASSYGPGATNEKLFF
TRBD2	TRBV27	TRBJ2-5	.	TGTGCCAGCAGTTTATTGCGGGGGGAGACCCAGTACTTC	CASSLLRGETQYF
.	TRBV5-1	TRBJ2-7	.	TGCGCCAGCAGCTTGGGCAGCGACCTGTACGAGCAGTACTTC	CASSLGSDLYEQYF
.	TRBV3-1/TRBV3-2	TRBJ1-2	.	TGTGCCAGCAGCCAAGCCGGGGGGCGCCCATATGGCTACACCTTC	CASSQAGGRPYGYTF
.	TRBV11-2	TRBJ2-7	.	TGTGCCAGCAGCTTAGATCTGGAGCGGGCGAGCTCCTACGAGCAGTACTTC	CASSLDLERASSYEQYF
.	TRBV7-9	TRBJ1-3	.	TGTGCCAGCAGCCCCAGGATTTCGGAAGGAAACACCATATATTTT	CASSPRISEGNTIYF
TRBD1	TRBV5-8	TRBJ1-6	.	TGTGCCAGCAGCTTGGCCCCGGGACAGGGTTACTCACCCCTCCACTTT	CASSLAPGQGYSPLHF
TRBD1	TRBV5-4	TRBJ1-1	few	TGTGCCAGCAGCAGCCCCCGGACAGGGCTTAACACTGAAGCTTTCTTT	CASSSPRTGLNTEAFF
TRBD1	TRBV6-5	TRBJ1-5	.	TGTGCCAGCAGTTCACGACAGGGGCTCGAACAGCCCCAGCATTTT	CASSSRQGLEQPQHF
.	TRBV5-6	TRBJ1-3	.	TGTGCCAGCAGCTTGCCCCCAGGGACTGGAAACACCATATATTTT	CASSLPPGTGNTIYF
.	TRBV4-2	TRBJ1-5	.	TGTGCCAGCACTATTTATATCTCGGGGCAGCCCCAGCATTTT	CASTIYISGQPQHF
.	TRBV10-2	TRBJ2-7	.	TGCGCCAGCAGTGGGGCGGGACTGCTATACTTC	CASSGAGLLYF
.	TRBV4-2	TRBJ1-2	.	TGTGCCAGCAGCCAAGGGGCCCCTAACTATGGCTACACCTTC	CASSQGAPNYGYTF
TRBD1	TRBV27	TRBJ1-6	.	TGTGCCAGCAGTTTATCCACCGTAGGGGACAGGGACTCACCCCTCCACTTT	CASSLSTVGDRDSPLHF
.	TRBV11-2	TRBJ2-5	.	TGTGCCAGCAGCTCCCTGGGGGCGGGGGTGAGAGAGACCCAGTACTTC	CASSSLGAGVRETQYF
.	TRBV29-1	TRBJ1-2	.	TGCAGCTCCGACTATGGCTACACCTTC	CSSDYGYTF
TRBD2	TRBV30	TRBJ2-7	.	TGTGCCTGCGGTCCACCGGGGGGTGTAGGAGAGCAGTACTTC	CACGPPGGVGEQYF
.	TRBV4-2	TRBJ1-1	.	TGTGCCAGCAGCCAGCAGCGGTCGAACACTGAAGCTTTCTTT	CASSQQRSNTEAFF
TRBD1	TRBV19	TRBJ2-1	.	TGTGCCAGTAGTATAATCCAGACAGGGGATTCAATCTACAATGAGCAGTTCTTC	CASSIIQTGDSIYNEQFF